The present entry profiles one T cell receptor (beta chain) with its context. The CDR3 sequence is 14 residues long. The germline V gene encodes CDR1 MDHEN and CDR2 SYDVKM. With 6 bases removed from V and 4 bases from J, the gap between germline ends came to 16 bases. TCRdb ran MiXCR on the RT-PCR reads and lists one entry per CDR3 protein. The sample comprises about 700,000 distinct CDR3 sequences, 14% of which are singletons, and roughly 4% rests with the top ten. The sequencing sample was made of memory CD4+ T cells from blood. This clonotype was obtained from a female donor in good health, serving as a healthy control. The chain joins TRBV28 to TRBJ2-7; tentative D call: TRBD2 (5 bases). CDR3 in DNA: TGTGCCAGCAGGCTCCAAGCGGAGCCTTACGAGCAGTACTTC. Amino acid sequence: CASRLQAEPYEQYF.